The T cell receptor (beta chain) under discussion was sequenced for a study of cytomegalovirus exposure and HLA in healthy donors. Study conclusions and caveats: Among TCR beta chains, those listed as cytomegalovirus-associated numbered about 160.

Per the germline V gene, CDR1 is LGHNA and CDR2 is YNFKEQ. V dropped 4 bases and J dropped 1; count of bases not matched to a gene: 15. The CDR3 contains 18 residues. With respect to this clone: The target antigen is unknown.

Measured with immunoSEQ multiplex PCR; TCRdb has only the in-frame clones, and not every one. The table has around 220,000 clones, over 80% seen once. This clonotype was sampled from a woman in her twenties or thirties in good health and CMV-seropositive. Source material: PBMCs. The gene calls are TRBV4-2 and TRBJ1-1; 7 nucleotides align to TRBD1. The CDR3 bases are TGTGCCAGCAGCCGAGAACTAGGGGGCGCGATACGGAACACTGAAGCTTTCTTT. This gives the protein CASSRELGGAIRNTEAFF.